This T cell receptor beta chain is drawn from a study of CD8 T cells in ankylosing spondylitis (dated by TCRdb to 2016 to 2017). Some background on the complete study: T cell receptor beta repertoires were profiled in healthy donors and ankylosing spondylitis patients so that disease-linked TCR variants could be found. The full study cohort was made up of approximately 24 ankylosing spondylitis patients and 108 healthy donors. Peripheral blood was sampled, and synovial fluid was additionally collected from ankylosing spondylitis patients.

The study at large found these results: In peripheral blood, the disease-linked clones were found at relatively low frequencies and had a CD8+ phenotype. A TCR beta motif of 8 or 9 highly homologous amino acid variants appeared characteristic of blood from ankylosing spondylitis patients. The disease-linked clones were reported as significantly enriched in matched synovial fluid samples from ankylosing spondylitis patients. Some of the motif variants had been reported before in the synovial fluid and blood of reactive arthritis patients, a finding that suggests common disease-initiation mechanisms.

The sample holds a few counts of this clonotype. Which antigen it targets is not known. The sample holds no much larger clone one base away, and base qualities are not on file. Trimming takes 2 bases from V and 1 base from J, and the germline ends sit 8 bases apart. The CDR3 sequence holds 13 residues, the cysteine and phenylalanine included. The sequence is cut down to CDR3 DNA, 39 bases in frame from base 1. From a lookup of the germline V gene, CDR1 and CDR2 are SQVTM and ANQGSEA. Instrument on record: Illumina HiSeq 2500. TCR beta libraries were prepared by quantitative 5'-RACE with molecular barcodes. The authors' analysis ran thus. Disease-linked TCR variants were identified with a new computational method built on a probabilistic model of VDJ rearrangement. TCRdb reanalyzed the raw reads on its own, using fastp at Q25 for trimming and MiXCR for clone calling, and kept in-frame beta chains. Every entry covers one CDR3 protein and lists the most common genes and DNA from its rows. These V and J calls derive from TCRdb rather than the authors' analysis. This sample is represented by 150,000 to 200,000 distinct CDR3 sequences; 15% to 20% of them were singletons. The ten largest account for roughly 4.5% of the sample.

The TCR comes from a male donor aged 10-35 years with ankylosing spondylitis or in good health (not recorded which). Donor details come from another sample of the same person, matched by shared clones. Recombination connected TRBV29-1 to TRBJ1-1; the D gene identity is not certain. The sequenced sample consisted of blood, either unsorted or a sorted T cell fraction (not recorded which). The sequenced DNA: TGCAGCGTTGAACAACAAAAGAACACTGAAGCTTTCTTT. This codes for CSVEQQKNTEAFF.